The 13 T cell receptor beta chains below come from one sample, sequenced in a study of T cell responses to AZD1222 COVID-19 vaccine. Produced via immunoSEQ multiplex PCR; TCRdb's table is partial and in-frame only. This table has hundreds of thousands of clones, 85% to 95% appearing once. Sequenced material: peripheral blood, taken on day 0 of MenACWY control vaccination. The receptors originated from an adult in good health.

As for this clone: It differs at one base from a far larger clone, so likely a read error. The chain links TRBV15 to TRBJ1-6; possibly TRBD1 for D (5 bases). The CDR3 extends over 15 amino acids. CDR1 and CDR2 (germline): LNHNV, YYDKDF (reference sequence). Trimming took off 8 bases at V and 10 bases at J, with 21 bases between the two ends. The chain's CDR3 is CATCPGGGSKSPLHF. The CDR3 nucleotides read TGTGCCACCTGTCCGGGGGGGGGATCAAAATCACCCCTCCACTTT.

J is TRBJ2-5 and V is TRBV18; D gene unclear. The CDR3 totals 12 residues. The germline V and J ends were trimmed by 2 bases and 4 bases, with 5 bases remaining between them. CDR1 and CDR2 from the germline V gene are KGHSH and LQKENI. In DNA, the CDR3 is TGTGCCAGCTCACCAGCGGCAGAGACCCAGTACTTC. Protein product: CASSPAAETQYF.

This chain links TRBV28 with TRBJ1-5; 8 bases align to TRBD1. Looked up from germline, CDR1 is MDHEN and CDR2 is SYDVKM. The CDR3 length is 16 residues. The V and J ends lost 3 bases and 2 bases, in that order; junction bases with no gene match: 6. The CDR3 nucleotides read TGTGCCAGCAGTTTCAGGGACAGGCTCCGCAATCAGCCCCAGCATTTT. This codes for CASSFRDRLRNQPQHF.

The chain joins TRBV4-2 to TRBJ1-4; 7 nucleotides agree with TRBD1. V gave up 1 base and J gave up 0 bases; unmatched junction bases: 2. Germline V gene data show CDR1 as LGHNA and CDR2 as YNFKEQ. CDR3 length: 16 amino acids. The DNA of the CDR3 is TGTGCCAGCAGCCAAGGGGACAGTCCAACTAATGAAAAACTGTTTTTT. Amino acid sequence: CASSQGDSPTNEKLFF.

This chain connects TRBV18 to TRBJ2-3, with TRBD1 as a possible D gene (5 bases). Trimming left V 8 bases short and J 6 bases short, with 9 bases between. Germline values: CDR1 KGHSH, CDR2 LQKENI. This CDR3 spans 11 amino acids. CDR3 in amino acids: CASQGPDTQYF. CDR3 nucleotides: TGTGCCAGCCAGGGCCCGGATACGCAGTATTTT.

This rearrangement joins TRBV15 to TRBJ2-1; 11 bases agree with TRBD2. CDR1 is LNHNV, CDR2 YYDKDF, per germline (reference sequence). This CDR3 region has 15 residues. The ends lost 2 bases at V and 9 bases at J; junction bases unmatched: 6. The CDR3 is CATSRLAGGHTEQFF. CDR3 DNA sequence: TGTGCCACCAGCAGACTAGCGGGGGGCCACACTGAGCAGTTCTTC. The variable domain in full, with the rest retrieved from reference TRBV15 and TRBJ2-1, is DAMVIQNPRYQVTQFGKPVTLSCSQTLNHNVMYWYQQKSSQAPKLLFHYYDKDFNNEADTPDNFQSRRPNTSFCFLDIRSPGLGDTAMYLCATSRLAGGHTEQFFGPGTRLTVL.

The CDR3 here is CASSDERTFTGNTIYF. CDR3 DNA sequence: TGTGCCAGCAGTGATGAACGGACTTTTACTGGAAACACCATATATTTT. The chain employs TRBV6-1 and TRBJ1-3; no clear D. V lost 3 bases and J 2 bases, leaving 14 bases between the germline ends. The CDR3 contains 16 residues. CDR1 and CDR2 (germline): MNHNS, SASEGT.

This chain links TRBV29-1 with TRBJ1-1, with 8 bases identical to TRBD1. J gave up 2 bases and V 5 bases, and 4 bases lay outside the gene matches. Germline CDR1 and CDR2: SQVTM and ANQGSEA. CDR3 size: 13 residues. The CDR3 is CSVLGQGNTEAFF. CDR3 in DNA: TGCAGCGTTCTAGGACAGGGAAACACTGAAGCTTTCTTT.

The chain joins TRBV19 to TRBJ1-2; 7 bases agree with TRBD1. Germline-derived CDR1 and CDR2 are LNHDA and SQIVND (reference sequence). This CDR3 is 13 amino acids long. V dropped 3 bases and J dropped 3; count of bases not matched to a gene: 1. The CDR3 sequence is CASSIGQDYGYTF. The CDR3 DNA reads as TGTGCCAGTAGTATCGGACAGGACTATGGCTACACCTTC.

J is TRBJ1-1 and V is TRBV5-1; 9 positions match TRBD1. CDR3 length: 14 amino acids. Trimming took 4 bases from V and 4 from J; bases not matched to a gene: 5. The germline V gene has CDR1 SGHRS and CDR2 YFSETQ. The CDR3 sequence: CASSRGQGGTEAFF. CDR3 nucleotide sequence: TGCGCCAGCAGCCGGGGACAGGGCGGCACTGAAGCTTTCTTT.

The gene calls are TRBV4-1 and TRBJ1-2, with D possibly matching TRBD1 (5 bases). V was cut by 1 base and J by 8 bases, with 14 bases left in between. Germline loops: CDR1 MGHRA, CDR2 YSYEKL. This CDR3 spans 14 amino acids. CDR3 nucleotides: TGCGCCAGCAGCCAAGTAGGGACTTCGGAGGGCTACACCTTC. Translating it yields CASSQVGTSEGYTF.

The chain carries TRBV30 and TRBJ1-4; TRBD1 is a possible D gene (5 bases). Germline CDR1 and CDR2: GTSNPN and SVGIG (reference sequence). The CDR3 length is 13 residues. V lost 3 bases to trimming and J lost 7 bases, with 12 bases between them. DNA for the CDR3: TGTGCCTGGAGCCTCCAGGGAGGTGAAAAACTGTTTTTT. Translation: CAWSLQGGEKLFF.

The V gene is TRBV4-2, the J gene TRBJ2-5; D remains unclear. CDR3 length: 16 amino acids. Germline V gives CDR1 LGHNA, CDR2 YNFKEQ. V dropped 0 bases and J dropped 4 bases, with 15 bases sitting between them. The CDR3 nucleotides are TGTGCCAGCAGCCAAGATGCCTACCCCGCCGGAGAGACCCAGTACTTC. Encoded protein: CASSQDAYPAGETQYF.